Below, one T cell receptor beta chain is given with its context. CDR3 length: 14 residues. Germline V gives CDR1 SGHAT, CDR2 FQNNGV. V lost 3 bases, J lost 6 bases, and 14 bases lay in between. The data originate from a study of control samples from healthy donors and cancer patients. Sequencing was performed with immunoSEQ multiplex PCR; in TCRdb, only in-frame clones are kept and a portion is missing. The data contain tens of thousands of clones, around 91% of them singletons. Sequenced material: PBMCs. The TCR sequence derives from a man aged 50-59 years with lung cancer. The chain is built from TRBV11-2 and TRBJ2-5; no clear D. The CDR3 region has the DNA TGTGCCAGCAGCTTTAGGCCATCCGAGCAGACCCAGTACTTC. This sequence encodes CASSFRPSEQTQYF.